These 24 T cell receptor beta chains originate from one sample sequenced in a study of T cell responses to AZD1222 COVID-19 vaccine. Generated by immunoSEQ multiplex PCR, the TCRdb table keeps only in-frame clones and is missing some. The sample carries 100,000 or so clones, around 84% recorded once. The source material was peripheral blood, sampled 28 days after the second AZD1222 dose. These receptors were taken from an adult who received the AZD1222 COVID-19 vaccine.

CDR3 protein: CASSGQNLWGYTF. Written as DNA, the CDR3 is TGTGCCAGCAGCGGCCAGAACCTCTGGGGCTACACCTTC. This chain uses TRBV28 with TRBJ1-2; D uncertain. The CDR3 loop spans 13 amino acids. Germline V CDR1 and CDR2: MDHEN, SYDVKM. V lost 6 bases and J lost 8, with 16 bases in between.

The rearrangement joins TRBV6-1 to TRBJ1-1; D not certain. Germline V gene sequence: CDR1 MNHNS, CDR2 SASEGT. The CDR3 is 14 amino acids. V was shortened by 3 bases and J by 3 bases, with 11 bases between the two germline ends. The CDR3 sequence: CASSERVEDTEAFF. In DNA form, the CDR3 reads TGTGCCAGCAGTGAGCGGGTGGAGGACACTGAAGCTTTCTTT.

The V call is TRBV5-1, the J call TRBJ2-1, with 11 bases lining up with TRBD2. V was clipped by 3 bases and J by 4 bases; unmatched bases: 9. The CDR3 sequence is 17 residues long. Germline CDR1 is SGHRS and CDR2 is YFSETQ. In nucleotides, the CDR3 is TGCGCCAGCAGCTCATCTAGCGGGGGGACCCAGTACAATGAGCAGTTCTTC. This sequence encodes CASSSSSGGTQYNEQFF.

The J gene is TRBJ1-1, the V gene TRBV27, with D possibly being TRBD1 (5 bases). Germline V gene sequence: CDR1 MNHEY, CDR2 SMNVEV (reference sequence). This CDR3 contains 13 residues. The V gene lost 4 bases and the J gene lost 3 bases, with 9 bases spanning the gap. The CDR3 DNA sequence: TGTGCCAGCAGTTGGGGGGGGGACACTGAAGCTTTCTTT. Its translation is CASSWGGDTEAFF.

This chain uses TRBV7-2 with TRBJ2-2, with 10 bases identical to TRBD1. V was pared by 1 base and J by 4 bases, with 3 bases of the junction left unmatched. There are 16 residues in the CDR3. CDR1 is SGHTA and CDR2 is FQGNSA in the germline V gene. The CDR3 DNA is TGTGCCAGCAGCTTAGGACAGGGGGCGCGCACCGGGGAGCTGTTTTTT. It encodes CASSLGQGARTGELFF.

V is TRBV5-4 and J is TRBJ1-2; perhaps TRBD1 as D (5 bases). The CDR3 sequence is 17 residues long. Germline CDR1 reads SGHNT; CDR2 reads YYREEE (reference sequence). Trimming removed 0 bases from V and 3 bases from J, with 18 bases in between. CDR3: CASSLGATGKQDYGYTF. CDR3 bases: TGTGCCAGCAGCTTGGGGGCCACAGGAAAACAGGACTATGGCTACACCTTC. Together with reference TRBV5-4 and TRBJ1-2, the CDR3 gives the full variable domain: ETGVTQSPTHLIKTRGQQVTLRCSSQSGHNTVSWYQQALGQGPQFIFQYYREEENGRGNFPPRFSGLQFPNYSSELNVNALELDDSALYLCASSLGATGKQDYGYTFGSGTRLTVV.

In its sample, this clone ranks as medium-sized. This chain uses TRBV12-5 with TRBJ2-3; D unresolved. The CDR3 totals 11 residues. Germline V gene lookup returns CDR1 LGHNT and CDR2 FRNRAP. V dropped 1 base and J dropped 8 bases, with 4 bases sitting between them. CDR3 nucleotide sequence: TGTGCTAGTGGTTTGGCGGGTACGCAGTATTTT. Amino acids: CASGLAGTQYF.

CDR3 DNA: TGTGCCAGCAGTGTCAGGAGCGGGGAGCTGTTTTTT. Translating it yields CASSVRSGELFF. This chain connects TRBV28 to TRBJ2-2, with D unclear. V dropped 5 bases and J dropped 7 bases, with 8 bases sitting between them. The germline CDR1 and CDR2 sequences are MDHEN and SYDVKM. The CDR3 length is 12 residues. The full variable domain, in which reference TRBV28 and TRBJ2-2 provide the parts outside the CDR3, is DVKVTQSSRYLVKRTGEKVFLECVQDMDHENMFWYRQDPGLGLRLIYFSYDVKMKEKGDIPEGYSVSREKKERFSLILESASTNQTSMYLCASSVRSGELFFGEGSRLTVL.

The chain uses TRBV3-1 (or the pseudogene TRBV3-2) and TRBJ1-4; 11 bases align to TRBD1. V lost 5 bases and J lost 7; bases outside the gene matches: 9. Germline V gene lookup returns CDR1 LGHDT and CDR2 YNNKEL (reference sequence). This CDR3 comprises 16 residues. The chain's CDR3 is CASSYGTGGFSEKLFF. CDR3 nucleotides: TGTGCCAGCAGCTACGGGACAGGGGGTTTCAGTGAAAAACTGTTTTTT.

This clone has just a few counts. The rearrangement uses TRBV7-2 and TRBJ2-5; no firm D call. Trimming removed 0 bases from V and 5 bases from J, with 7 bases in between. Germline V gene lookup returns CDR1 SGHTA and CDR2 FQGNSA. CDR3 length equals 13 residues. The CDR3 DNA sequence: TGTGCCAGCAGCTTAGCCGTCCGGGAGACCCAGTACTTC. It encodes CASSLAVRETQYF.

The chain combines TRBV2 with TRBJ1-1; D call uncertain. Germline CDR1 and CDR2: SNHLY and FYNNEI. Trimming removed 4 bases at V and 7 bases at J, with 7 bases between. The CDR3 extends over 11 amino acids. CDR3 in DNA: TGTGCCAGCAGTGGGCAGGTTGAAGCTTTCTTT. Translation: CASSGQVEAFF.

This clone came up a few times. The CDR3 sequence: CASTKSVGELFF. For the CDR3, the DNA is TGTGCCAGCACTAAATCAGTCGGGGAGCTGTTTTTT. The chain has TRBV28 and TRBJ2-2; D is ambiguous. The CDR3 has 12 residues. V was cut by 7 bases and J by 7 bases, with 10 bases left in between. Germline CDR1 is MDHEN and CDR2 is SYDVKM.

Here the CDR3 DNA reads TGTGCCAGCAGCTTAATAAACTATGGCTACACCTTC. Encoded protein: CASSLINYGYTF. The chain recombines TRBV7-2 with TRBJ1-2; D is uncertain. The CDR3 totals 12 residues. Trimming removed 2 bases from V and 2 bases from J, with 3 bases in between. Germline V gene lookup returns CDR1 SGHTA and CDR2 FQGNSA.

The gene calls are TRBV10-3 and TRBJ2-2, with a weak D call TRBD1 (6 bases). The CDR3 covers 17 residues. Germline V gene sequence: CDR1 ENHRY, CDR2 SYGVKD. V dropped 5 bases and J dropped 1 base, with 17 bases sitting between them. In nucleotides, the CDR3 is TGTGCCATCAGTCCGGGACACCCCTGGCAGAACACCGGGGAGCTGTTTTTT. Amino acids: CAISPGHPWQNTGELFF.

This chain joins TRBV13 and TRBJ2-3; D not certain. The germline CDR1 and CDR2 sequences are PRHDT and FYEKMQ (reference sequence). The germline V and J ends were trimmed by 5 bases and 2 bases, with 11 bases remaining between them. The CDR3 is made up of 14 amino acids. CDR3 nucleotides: TGTGCCAGCAGCCTCGGGCGGTCCACAGATACGCAGTATTTT. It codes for CASSLGRSTDTQYF.

CDR3 protein: CASSLVPSGSVYNEQFF. The CDR3 region has the DNA TGTGCCAGCAGCTTAGTCCCTAGCGGGAGTGTTTACAATGAGCAGTTCTTC. The V call is TRBV7-6, the J call TRBJ2-1, with 10 nucleotides matching TRBD2. The CDR3 length is 17 residues. The germline V gene has CDR1 SGHVS and CDR2 FNYEAQ. After removal of 1 base from V and 4 bases from J, the junction contained 7 bases not matched to a gene.

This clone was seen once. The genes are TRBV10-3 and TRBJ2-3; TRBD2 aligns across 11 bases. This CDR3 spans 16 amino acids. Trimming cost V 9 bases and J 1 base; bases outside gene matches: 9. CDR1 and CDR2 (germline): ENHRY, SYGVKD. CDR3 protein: CAIRPGLADRTDTQYF. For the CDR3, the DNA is TGTGCCATTAGACCGGGACTAGCGGATCGCACAGATACGCAGTATTTT.

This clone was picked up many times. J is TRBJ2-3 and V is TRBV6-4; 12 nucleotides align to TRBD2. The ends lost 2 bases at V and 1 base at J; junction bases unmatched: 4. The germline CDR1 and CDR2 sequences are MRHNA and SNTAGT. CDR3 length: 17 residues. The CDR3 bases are TGTGCCAGCAGTGACCTAGCGGGGGGGCCGGGCACAGATACGCAGTATTTT. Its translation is CASSDLAGGPGTDTQYF.

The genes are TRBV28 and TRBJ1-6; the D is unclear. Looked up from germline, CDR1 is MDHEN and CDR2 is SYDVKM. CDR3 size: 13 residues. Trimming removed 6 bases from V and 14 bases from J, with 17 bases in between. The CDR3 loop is CASSTTAAVTLHF. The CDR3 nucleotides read TGTGCCAGCAGCACAACGGCGGCCGTCACCCTCCACTTT.

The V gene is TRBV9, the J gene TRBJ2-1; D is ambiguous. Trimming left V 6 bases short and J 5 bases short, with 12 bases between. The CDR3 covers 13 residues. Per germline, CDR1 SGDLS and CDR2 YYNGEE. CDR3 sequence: CASTPGGHNEQFF. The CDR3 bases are TGTGCCAGCACCCCAGGTGGACACAATGAGCAGTTCTTC.

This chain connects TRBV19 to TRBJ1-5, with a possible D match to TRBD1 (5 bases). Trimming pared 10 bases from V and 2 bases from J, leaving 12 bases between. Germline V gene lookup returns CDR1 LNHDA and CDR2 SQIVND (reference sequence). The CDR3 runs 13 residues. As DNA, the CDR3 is TGTGCCACCCACTGGGGGGGCAATCAGCCCCAGCATTTT. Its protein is CATHWGGNQPQHF.

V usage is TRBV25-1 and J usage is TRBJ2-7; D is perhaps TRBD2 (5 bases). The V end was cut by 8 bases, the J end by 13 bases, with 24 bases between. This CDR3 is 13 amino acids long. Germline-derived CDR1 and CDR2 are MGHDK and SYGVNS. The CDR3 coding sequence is TGTGCCAGCGCGCCGCGGGTGGAGGACTTCCCCTACTTC. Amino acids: CASAPRVEDFPYF.

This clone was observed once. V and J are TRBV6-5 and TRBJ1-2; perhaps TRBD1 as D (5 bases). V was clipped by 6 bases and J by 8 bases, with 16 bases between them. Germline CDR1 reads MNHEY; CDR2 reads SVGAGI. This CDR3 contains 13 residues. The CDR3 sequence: CASSQRGIGGYTF. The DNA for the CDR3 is TGTGCCAGCAGCCAGCGGGGCATTGGCGGCTACACCTTC.

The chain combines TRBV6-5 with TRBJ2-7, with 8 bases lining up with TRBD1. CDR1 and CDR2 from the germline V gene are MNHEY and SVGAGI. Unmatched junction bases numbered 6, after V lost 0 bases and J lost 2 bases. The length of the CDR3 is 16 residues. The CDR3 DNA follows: TGTGCCAGCAGTTACTCCAGGACAGGGTCCCCCTACGAGCAGTACTTC. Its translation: CASSYSRTGSPYEQYF.